Presented here are 29 T cell receptor beta chains from one specimen sequenced in a study of blood T cells in healthy people across ages. A second 7 to 11 cycle PCR used barcoded and J-beta primers. TCRdb reanalysed the 5' RACE reads using MiXCR and keeps one entry per CDR3 protein. The sample lists 550,000 to 650,000 distinct CDR3 sequences; about 30% were seen once. Sequencing was done on a sample of blood. These TCRs come from a woman at least 80 years old in good health.

This clonotype was picked up one time. The chain joins TRBV20-1 to TRBJ2-2; D possibly corresponds to TRBD1 (6 bases). V was pared by 6 bases and J by 0 bases, with 17 bases between. The CDR3 is made up of 16 amino acids. CDR1 and CDR2 (germline): DFQATT, SNEGSKA (reference sequence). The CDR3 here is CSADDRMTANTGELFF. CDR3 DNA: TGCAGTGCAGACGACAGGATGACGGCGAACACCGGGGAGCTGTTTTTT.

This clonotype came up many times. This chain uses TRBV27 with TRBJ2-7, with 8 bases fitting TRBD1. J lost 6 bases, V lost 5 bases, and 9 bases had no gene match. This CDR3 region has 14 residues. Per the germline V gene, CDR1 is MNHEY and CDR2 is SMNVEV (reference sequence). The CDR3 loop is CASSLLTGASEQYF. The CDR3 DNA follows: TGTGCCAGCAGTCTATTGACAGGGGCTTCCGAGCAGTACTTC.

This clonotype was detected many times. The V call is TRBV5-1, the J call TRBJ2-7, with unresolved D. The CDR3 contains 14 residues. V was trimmed by 0 bases and J by 2 bases, leaving 9 bases between them. CDR1 SGHRS and CDR2 YFSETQ come from the germline V gene. The CDR3 loop is CASSLGRLAYEQYF. For the CDR3, the DNA is TGCGCCAGCAGCTTGGGTAGGCTTGCCTACGAGCAGTACTTC.

This clonotype came up many times. The chain uses TRBV20-1 and TRBJ1-2; D is ambiguous. The CDR3 length is 10 residues. V was trimmed by 3 bases and J by 5 bases, leaving 4 bases between them. Germline assignment: CDR1 DFQATT and CDR2 SNEGSKA (reference sequence). The CDR3 sequence is CSARAYGYTF. For the CDR3, the DNA is TGCAGTGCTAGGGCTTATGGCTACACCTTC.

Only a few counts were recorded for this clonotype. The V and J genes are TRBV7-6 and TRBJ2-3; 14 bases align to TRBD2. The CDR3 loop spans 17 amino acids. CDR1 is SGHVS, CDR2 FNYEAQ, per germline. V gave up 5 bases and J gave up 6 bases; unmatched junction bases: 10. The CDR3 is CASSPRTSGGLRDTQYF. The CDR3 DNA reads TGTGCCAGCAGCCCCAGGACTAGCGGGGGGCTCCGGGATACGCAGTATTTT.

With regard to this clonotype: A much larger clone differs from this one at a single base, so this may be a read error. The chain employs TRBV28 and TRBJ2-7; 7 nucleotides agree with TRBD1. The J call may be incorrect, as the DNA end agrees better with TRBJ2-5. The CDR3 consists of 12 residues. Germline CDR1 and CDR2: MDHEN and SYDVKM. Here the CDR3 reads CTSRQGRETQYF. The CDR3 DNA reads as TGTACCTCACGACAGGGACGGGAGACCCAGTACTTC.

Comments on this clonotype: A read error may explain this, as a much larger clone is one base away. V and J are TRBV15 and TRBJ2-7; D remains ambiguous. TRBJ2-5 matches the DNA end more closely, so the J call is doubtful. The CDR3 covers 11 residues. CDR1 and CDR2 from the germline V gene are LNHNV and YYDKDF (reference sequence). The CDR3 nucleotides read TGTGCCACCGGAGTCAAAGGGACCCAGTACTTC. It translates to CATGVKGTQYF.

This chain uses TRBV6-1 with TRBJ2-3; D gene uncertain. The V end was cut by 2 bases, the J end by 14 bases, with 5 bases between. Germline lookup yields CDR1 MNHNS and CDR2 SASEGT. This CDR3 has 9 amino acids. CDR3 sequence reads: CASSEFLYF. The CDR3 nucleotides read TGTGCCAGCAGTGAATTTTTGTATTTT.

The gene calls are TRBV4-2 and TRBJ2-2; a possible D gene is TRBD2 (6 bases). The CDR3 length is 19 residues. Germline values: CDR1 LGHNA, CDR2 YNFKEQ. Trimming removed 4 bases from V and 0 bases from J, with 21 bases in between. The CDR3 sequence: CASSRGLWRGSANTGELFF. The CDR3 coding sequence is TGTGCCAGCAGCCGAGGCCTTTGGAGGGGCTCCGCGAACACCGGGGAGCTGTTTTTT.

The chain uses TRBV20-1 and TRBJ1-2; 7 nucleotides align to TRBD1. The CDR3 is 13 amino acids. Trimming at V came to 3 bases and at J to 8 bases, leaving 9 bases not matched to a gene. CDR1 is DFQATT and CDR2 is SNEGSKA in the germline V gene (reference sequence). CDR3 bases: TGCAGTGCTAGGAAAGACAGGGTTTCGGGCTACACCTTC. It yields the protein CSARKDRVSGYTF.

Regarding this clonotype: This could be a read error, since a much larger clone is one nucleotide away. This chain connects TRBV7-9 to TRBJ1-1; D remains ambiguous. Germline values: CDR1 SEHNR, CDR2 FQNEAQ (reference sequence). V dropped 11 bases and J dropped 5 bases, with 15 bases sitting between them. The CDR3 extends over 12 amino acids. The CDR3 is CAAQSQGTEAFF. The CDR3 coding sequence is TGTGCCGCCCAGTCGCAAGGAACTGAAGCTTTCTTT.

In this sample, this clonotype turned up a few times. The junction departs from germline at one end; a sequencing error may be responsible. CDR3 amino acids: CASSFRAGVMNTEVFF. The DNA for the CDR3 is TGTGCCAGCAGTTTCCGTGCAGGGGTTATGAACACTGAAGTTTTCTTT. J is TRBJ1-1 and V is TRBV12-3 or TRBV12-4; perhaps TRBD1 as D (6 bases). The CDR3 contains 16 residues.

This clonotype was found many times. The chain has TRBV7-2 and TRBJ2-3; possible D gene TRBD2, 5 bases. CDR1 SGHTA and CDR2 FQGNSA come from the germline V gene. Trimming took off 2 bases at V and 6 bases at J, with 9 bases between the two ends. The CDR3 contains 13 residues. CDR3 sequence reads: CASSLLAVDTQYF. The CDR3 DNA follows: TGTGCCAGCAGCTTACTAGCCGTGGATACGCAGTATTTT.

This clonotype was observed many times. The chain employs TRBV5-1 and TRBJ2-5; D may match TRBD1 or TRBD2 (7 bases each). Trimming removed 4 bases at V and 2 bases at J, with 18 bases between. The CDR3 runs 16 residues. CDR1 and CDR2 (germline): SGHRS, YFSETQ. The CDR3 loop reads CASSPGGQQRQETQYF. The CDR3 DNA sequence: TGCGCCAGCAGCCCGGGGGGACAGCAGCGGCAAGAGACCCAGTACTTC.

A remark on this clonotype: This may arise from a read error, as a much more abundant clone is one base away. The V gene is TRBV27, the J gene TRBJ2-1; the D gene is possibly TRBD1 (5 bases). The V end was cut by 3 bases, the J end by 5 bases, with 14 bases between. This CDR3 has 15 residues. Germline CDR1 and CDR2: MNHEY and SMNVEV (reference sequence). CDR3 sequence: CASSFSPDKNNEQFF. The CDR3 DNA reads as TGTGCCAGCAGTTTTTCCCCGGACAAGAACAATGAGCAGTTCTTC.

In this sample, this clonotype turned up a few times. The chain employs TRBV14 and TRBJ1-4; no definite D call. The V end lost 3 bases, the J end lost 8 bases, and 13 bases lay between the germline ends. CDR3 length: 14 residues. From germline, CDR1 is SGHDN and CDR2 FVKESK. The CDR3 sequence: CASSQRRVGEKLFF. CDR3 nucleotide sequence: TGTGCCAGCAGCCAGCGGCGAGTGGGGGAAAAACTGTTTTTT.

This clonotype was seen ten or more times. This sequence joins TRBV5-1 and TRBJ2-3; 7 nucleotides align to TRBD2. CDR1 is SGHRS and CDR2 is YFSETQ in the germline V gene. J gave up 4 bases and V 3 bases, and 8 bases lay outside the gene matches. The length of the CDR3 is 15 residues. This chain's CDR3 is CASSYRRGGADTQYF. CDR3 coding DNA: TGCGCCAGCAGCTATCGACGGGGAGGGGCAGATACGCAGTATTTT.

A word on this clonotype: An end of the junction differs from the germline gene, which may be a read error. The chain links TRBV20-1 to TRBJ2-5; D is ambiguous. This CDR3 is 13 amino acids long. Per the germline V gene, CDR1 is DFQATT and CDR2 is SNEGSKA (reference sequence). CDR3: CSASPSGRETRYF. CDR3 bases: TGCAGTGCTAGCCCGTCAGGACGAGAGACCCGGTACTTC.

This clonotype was seen ten or more times. The gene calls are TRBV2 and TRBJ2-7; D is perhaps TRBD1 (6 bases). The germline V gene has CDR1 SNHLY and CDR2 FYNNEI. The CDR3 has 15 residues. The V gene lost 8 bases and the J gene lost 5 bases, with 22 bases spanning the gap. The CDR3 spells CASGPAQGRVHEQYF. The CDR3 DNA sequence: TGTGCCAGCGGACCAGCACAGGGAAGAGTCCACGAGCAGTACTTC.

The chain uses TRBV7-2 and TRBJ2-3; 9 bases agree with TRBD2. Germline V gives CDR1 SGHTA, CDR2 FQGNSA. After removal of 6 bases from V and 2 bases from J, the junction contained 6 bases not matched to a gene. This CDR3 is 15 amino acids long. CDR3 residues: CASSIAGENTDTQYF. The DNA of the CDR3 is TGTGCCAGCAGTATAGCGGGGGAGAACACAGATACGCAGTATTTT.

To note about this clonotype: A much larger clonotype is one base distant, so this may be a read error. This chain uses TRBV5-1 with TRBJ2-7; weak D call: TRBD1 (5 bases). The CDR3 is 14 residues long. V lost 3 bases to trimming and J lost 1 base, with 11 bases between them. Germline assignment: CDR1 SGHRS and CDR2 YFSETQ. The CDR3 DNA reads TGCGCCAGCAGCTGGGCCCAGGGATCCTACGAGCAGTACTTC. This gives the protein CASSWAQGSYEQYF.

There are a few counts of this clonotype. The CDR3 sequence: CSILVLTGNTIYF. The CDR3 DNA follows: TGCAGCATCCTAGTGTTGACTGGAAACACCATATATTTT. This chain links TRBV29-1 with TRBJ1-3; no clear D gene. Per germline, CDR1 SQVTM and CDR2 ANQGSEA. Trimming took 8 bases from V and 2 from J, leaving 13 bases between them. CDR3 length: 13 residues.

The chain uses TRBV20-1 and TRBJ2-1, with 7 bases aligning to TRBD2. V was pared by 0 bases and J by 8 bases, with 7 bases of the junction left unmatched. There are 14 residues in the CDR3. Per the germline V gene, CDR1 is DFQATT and CDR2 is SNEGSKA (reference sequence). Here the CDR3 reads CSARDTDGRYEQFF. CDR3 in DNA: TGCAGTGCTAGAGATACGGACGGGAGGTATGAGCAGTTCTTC.

This clonotype was counted a few times. The chain has TRBV5-6 and TRBJ1-3, with TRBD1 matching over 7 bases. The CDR3 is made up of 17 amino acids. V dropped 1 base and J dropped 0; count of bases not matched to a gene: 7. Germline V lookup: CDR1 SGHDT, CDR2 YYEEEE. The DNA of the CDR3 is TGTGCCAGCAGCTTGAGGGGGGGACAGCGCTCTGGAAACACCATATATTTT. Its translation is CASSLRGGQRSGNTIYF.

As concerns this clonotype: With a much larger clone just one base away, this may be a read error. This chain connects TRBV6-1 to TRBJ2-7; 8 nucleotides align to TRBD2. The CDR3 is made up of 14 amino acids. CDR1 and CDR2 from the germline V gene are MNHNS and SASEGT. CDR3 bases: TGTGCCAGCAGTGTCACTAGCGGATACTACGAGCGGTACTTC. Translation gives CASSVTSGYYERYF.

The table lists this clonotype with a few counts. The chain recombines TRBV20-1 with TRBJ2-2, with D perhaps assigned TRBD1 or TRBD2 (6 bases each). The germline V and J ends were trimmed by 3 bases and 2 bases, with 13 bases remaining between them. The CDR3 is made up of 15 amino acids. CDR1 is DFQATT, CDR2 SNEGSKA, per germline (reference sequence). The CDR3 sequence: CSASHGGPNTGELFF. The CDR3 nucleotides are TGCAGTGCTAGTCACGGGGGCCCCAACACCGGGGAGCTGTTTTTT.

The chain employs TRBV7-9 and TRBJ2-7, with 10 bases fitting TRBD2. J gave up 5 bases and V 2 bases, and 18 bases lay outside the gene matches. This CDR3 contains 19 residues. Germline values: CDR1 SEHNR, CDR2 FQNEAQ (reference sequence). CDR3 region: CASSLIWTSGRGVRDEQYF. DNA of the CDR3: TGTGCCAGCAGCTTAATCTGGACTAGCGGTCGAGGAGTTAGGGACGAGCAGTACTTC.

This clonotype has ten or more counts. V and J are TRBV11-2 and TRBJ2-7, with 9 bases identical to TRBD1. CDR1 and CDR2 (germline): SGHAT, FQNNGV. The CDR3 extends over 14 amino acids. With V trimmed by 5 bases and J by 5 bases, 7 bases remained unmatched. CDR3: CASSHGQGSNEQYF. CDR3 nucleotides: TGTGCCAGCAGCCACGGACAGGGGTCCAACGAGCAGTACTTC.

This clonotype was observed at least ten times. J is TRBJ2-1 and V is TRBV7-3, with D uncertain. The CDR3 is 15 amino acids. The ends were cut back, 3 bases at V and 4 bases at J, with 13 bases in the middle. Germline values: CDR1 SGHTA, CDR2 FQGTGA. CDR3 residues: CASSFRRRPYNEQFF. The CDR3 DNA reads TGTGCCAGCAGCTTTCGACGAAGACCATACAATGAGCAGTTCTTC.